This TCR beta chain is drawn from a study of cytomegalovirus exposure and HLA in healthy donors. The sample holds a few counts of this clone. What it binds is unknown. PCR used 60 Vbeta primers and 13 Jbeta primers. Original methodology: A later analysis counted 80 million or so unique TCR beta chains, about 10 million shared. TCRdb keeps only in-frame clones here, not all; method: immunoSEQ multiplex PCR. The V and J calls and clone size come from that table; D and trimming were worked out from the DNA. The data show some 98,000 clones, with roughly three quarters seen just once and 6% to 8.5% held by the top ten. The study's findings and limits: Later analysis reportedly placed an Asian-associated ancestry cluster below the approximately 700-donor mean in N-insertions. Per a later analysis, HLA-associated TCR beta chains showed more clonal expansion than other, equally common TCR beta chains.

Germline V gene data show CDR1 as SGHTA and CDR2 as FQGTGA. The CDR3 has 15 residues. The J segment lost 1 base and the V segment lost 5 bases, leaving 3 bases of the junction unmatched. The chain couples TRBV7-3 to TRBJ2-3; 10 bases agree with TRBD2. The receptor comes from a female donor in good health and CMV-seronegative. Material for sequencing was PBMCs. The CDR3 nucleotides read TGTGCCAGCAGCAAGACTAGCGGGCGCACAGATACGCAGTATTTT. This translates into CASSKTSGRTDTQYF.